Here is one T cell receptor (beta chain) with its context. The table lists this clonotype with a few counts. No cognate antigen has been identified for it. No much larger clone is present one base from it, and per-base qualities are unavailable. This sample is part of a study of T cell repertoires in cytomegalovirus infection (dated by TCRdb to the late 2010s). In the study overall: Because public TCR beta signatures pointed to carriage of CMV infection together with the matching HLA type, the HLA type of each donor mattered for the analysis.

Reads for this sample came from an Illumina HiSeq 1500. The raw public data were reprocessed by TCRdb itself: fastp quality trimming at Q25, MiXCR clonotype calling, in-frame beta chains only. Every CDR3 protein is listed once, alongside the most common genes and DNA of its rows. The sample table lists about 600,000 distinct CDR3 sequences, less than 25% of them with a count of one. In total, the top ten clones hold 8% of the sample. Summary of the overall study and its limitations: Cumulative frequency of public TCR beta family members discriminated carriers of CMV infection plus the relevant HLA type in this cohort and an independent 352-donor cohort. The ex vivo response was dominated by HLA-C-restricted CMV-specific TCR beta clonotypes, which also provided the single most frequent clonotype in two of eight donors.

The V and J ends are trimmed by 3 bases and 4 bases, leaving 7 bases between them. From cysteine to phenylalanine, the CDR3 is 13 amino acids long. The only DNA kept is the CDR3, 39 bases in frame from the first base. The germline V gene gives CDR1 as SQVTM and CDR2 as ANQGSEA. The sequence came from a human donor in good health (CMV status not recorded). Some clones in this sample may be carry-over from other donors' samples. Recombination connected TRBV29-1 to TRBJ2-6, with the D call perhaps TRBD1 or TRBD2, each one matching 5 bases. The material sequenced was CD8+ T cells from PBMCs. The DNA is as follows: TGCAGCGTTGAGGGGGACGGGGCCAACGTCCTGACTTTC. Its protein reads: CSVEGDGANVLTF.